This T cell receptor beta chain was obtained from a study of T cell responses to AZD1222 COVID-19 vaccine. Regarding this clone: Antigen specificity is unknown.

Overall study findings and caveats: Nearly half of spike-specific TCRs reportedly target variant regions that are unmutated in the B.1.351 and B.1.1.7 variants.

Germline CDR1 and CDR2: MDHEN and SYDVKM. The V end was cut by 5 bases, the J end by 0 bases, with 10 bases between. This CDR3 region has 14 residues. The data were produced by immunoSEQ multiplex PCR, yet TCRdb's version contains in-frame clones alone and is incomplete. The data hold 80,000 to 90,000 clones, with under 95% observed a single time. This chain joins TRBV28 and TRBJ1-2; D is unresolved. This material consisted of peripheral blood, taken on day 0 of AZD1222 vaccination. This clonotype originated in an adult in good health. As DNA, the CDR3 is TGTGCCAGCAGTCACGGACTTACTAACTATGGCTACACCTTC. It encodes CASSHGLTNYGYTF.